The rows below give T cell receptor beta chains drawn from one sample of a study of cytotoxic CD8 clonotypes in ibrutinib-treated CLL. Generated by immunoSEQ multiplex PCR, the TCRdb table keeps only in-frame clones and is missing some. The sample carries 52,000 or so clones, 70% to 90% recorded once. Sequenced material: PBMCs, taken after 24 months of ibrutinib treatment. The receptors were sampled from a human donor with chronic lymphocytic leukemia. CDR3s include the opening cysteine and the closing phenylalanine or tryptophan. Fields, in order: clone size, J gene, V gene, D gene, CDR3 DNA, CDR3 protein. A D gene is named only where the DNA matches it firmly. Clone sizes are given selectively: once, few, many, or a class where the clone is expanded.

. TRBJ2-1 TRBV20-1 . TGCAGTGCCTGGGAGGTTGAGCAGTTCTTC CSAWEVEQFF
. TRBJ1-1 TRBV29-1 . TGCAGCGCCCACAGGGATATGAACACTGAAGCTTTCTTT CSAHRDMNTEAFF
. TRBJ1-2 TRBV19 TRBD1 TGTGCCAGTAGTATGCCTTCTCTGGGGACAGGGGCTAATGGCTACACCTTC CASSMPSLGTGANGYTF
. TRBJ2-5 TRBV28 . TGTGCCAGCAGTTTGCCAGGAGTGGGGGGAACGACCCAGTACTTC CASSLPGVGGTTQYF
. TRBJ2-7 TRBV7-2 TRBD2 TGTGCCAGCAGCTTAGGACTAGCGAGACCCGACCAGTACTTC CASSLGLARPDQYF
. TRBJ2-4 TRBV7-9 . TGTGCCAGCAGCTTAGCAGGGAGAGTTGACATTCAGTACTTC CASSLAGRVDIQYF
. TRBJ1-1 TRBV7-9 . TGTGCCAGCAGCTTAGCGAGGGGGACCACTGAAGCTTTCTTT CASSLARGTTEAFF
. TRBJ2-1 TRBV4-1 TRBD2 TGCGCCAGCAGCCTACTAGCGGGAGGCTACAATGAGCAGTTCTTC CASSLLAGGYNEQFF
. TRBJ2-3 TRBV27 TRBD2 TGTGCCAGCAGTTTCCCCGGGACTAGCGGCACAGATACGCAGTATTTT CASSFPGTSGTDTQYF
. TRBJ2-2 TRBV7-3 . TGTGCCAGCAGCTTAACCCCCGACTGGGCGGACGCCGGGGAGCTGTTTTTT CASSLTPDWADAGELFF
. TRBJ1-2 TRBV30 . TGTGCCTGGAGTCCCGGGACGTCGAACTATGGCTACACCTTC CAWSPGTSNYGYTF
. TRBJ2-3 TRBV2 . TGTGCCAGCAGTGACTGGGCTTCTAGCACAGATACGCAGTATTTT CASSDWASSTDTQYF
. TRBJ2-2 TRBV5-4 TRBD1 TGTGCCAGCAGCCCGGACAGGGGAGTGGGTACCGGGGAGCTGTTTTTT CASSPDRGVGTGELFF
few TRBJ2-7 TRBV4-1 . TGCGCCAGCAGCACGAGACCCCGGGACACATCCTACGAGCAGTACTTC CASSTRPRDTSYEQYF
. TRBJ2-3 TRBV10-1 . TGCGCCAGCAGTGTAGGGGGGCCCGCAGATACGCAGTATTTT CASSVGGPADTQYF
. TRBJ1-1 TRBV27 TRBD1 TGTGCCAGCAGCCCAGGGGGGATCACTGAAGCTTTCTTT CASSPGGITEAFF
. TRBJ2-7 TRBV19 TRBD1 TGTGCCAGTAGTGGGGCGGTGGGACAGGGGGCGCGGGAGCAGTACTTC CASSGAVGQGAREQYF
. TRBJ2-7 TRBV5-1 TRBD1 TGCGCCAGCAGCGTCACAATACTTCCGGGACAGGCCTACGAGCAGTACTTC CASSVTILPGQAYEQYF
few TRBJ1-3 TRBV7-9 . TGTGCCAGCAGGCTCGGCTCCTCTGGAAACACCATATATTTT CASRLGSSGNTIYF
. TRBJ2-1 TRBV11-3 . TGTGCCAGCAGCCCAGACAGACACAATGAGCAGTTCTTC CASSPDRHNEQFF
. TRBJ1-1 TRBV5-5 . TGTGCCAGCAGCTTGGCCGCAGGGGCGAACACTGAAGCTTTCTTT CASSLAAGANTEAFF
. TRBJ2-1 TRBV7-9 . TGTGCCAGCAGCCCCCTCGAGAGCGTTTATGAGCAGTTCTTC CASSPLESVYEQFF
. TRBJ2-1 TRBV7-2 TRBD2 TGTGCCAGCAGCTTCGTTAGCGGGAGCTCCTACAATGAGCAGTTCTTC CASSFVSGSSYNEQFF
. TRBJ2-2 TRBV12-5 . TGTGCTAGTGGTTTGGTACCACTTTACACCGGGGAGCTGTTTTTT CASGLVPLYTGELFF
. TRBJ2-7 TRBV6-1 TRBD1 TGTGCCAGCAGTGTCTTACAGGGGGCCTACGAGCAGTACTTC CASSVLQGAYEQYF
. TRBJ2-1 TRBV25-1 . TGTGCCAGCAGTGAGGTGGGCGGCCATGAGCAGTTCTTC CASSEVGGHEQFF
. TRBJ2-1 TRBV7-2 . TGTGCCAGCAGCTTAACGACCGGGACAAACGACAATGAGCAGTTCTTC CASSLTTGTNDNEQFF
. TRBJ2-7 TRBV11-3 TRBD1 TGTGCCAGCAGCTCTGGACAGGGTGGCAACGAGCAGTACTTC CASSSGQGGNEQYF
. TRBJ1-1 TRBV19 . TGTGCCAGTCGGGGGCAACCGAACACTGAAGCTTTCTTT CASRGQPNTEAFF
. TRBJ1-1 TRBV4-3 TRBD1 TGCGCCAGCAGCCAAGACGGCAGGGGGGGAACTGAAGCTTTCTTT CASSQDGRGGTEAFF
few TRBJ2-1 TRBV28 TRBD2 TGTGCCAGCAGCGTCGGACTAGCGGGTTTCAATGAGCAGTTCTTC CASSVGLAGFNEQFF
. TRBJ1-2 TRBV5-6 . TGTGCCAGCAGCGATGTCACGGGGGATTATGATGGCTACACCTTC CASSDVTGDYDGYTF
few TRBJ2-3 TRBV11-2 TRBD1 TGTGCCAGCAGCGACTACAGGGGGCGCGAATATACGCAGTATTTT CASSDYRGREYTQYF
. TRBJ1-5 TRBV10-3 . TGTGCCATCAAAGGGGGTTATGGTCAGCCCCAGCATTTT CAIKGGYGQPQHF
. TRBJ2-3 TRBV7-3 TRBD1 TGTGCCAGCAGCTTAAGACCCAGGACAGGGGGTACCACAGATACGCAGTATTTT CASSLRPRTGGTTDTQYF
. TRBJ2-3 TRBV12-5 TRBD2 TGTGCTAGTGGTTCCCCACTCTTAGCGGGAGCGCCAGATACGCAGTATTTT CASGSPLLAGAPDTQYF
once TRBJ1-2 TRBV14 TRBD1 TGTGCCAGCAGCCAGGGCGGACAGGGGGCCAACTATGGCTACACCTTC CASSQGGQGANYGYTF
. TRBJ2-5 TRBV10-1 TRBD2 TGCGCCAGCAGGGGAAATTTAGCGGGGAGGCAAGAGACCCAGTACTTC CASRGNLAGRQETQYF
few TRBJ2-3 TRBV6-4 . TGTGCCAGCAGTGACTCGGGGGAAAGGACAGATACGCAGTATTTT CASSDSGERTDTQYF
. TRBJ2-1 TRBV7-6 TRBD2 TGTGCCAGCAGCTTAGTAGGGGGGACTAGCGGGGCTAGCTCCTACAATGAGCAGTTCTTC CASSLVGGTSGASSYNEQFF
. TRBJ2-6 TRBV15 . TGTGCCACCAGCCCGGAGGGGTCAGGGGCCAACGTCCTGACTTTC CATSPEGSGANVLTF
once TRBJ1-2 TRBV10-1 . TGCGCCAGCAGTGACCAGCGTTATGGCTACACCTTC CASSDQRYGYTF
few TRBJ2-7 TRBV2 . TGTGCCAGCAGTGGTCAGGGCCCCTACGAGCAGTACTTC CASSGQGPYEQYF
. TRBJ2-5 TRBV30 . TGTGCCTGGGGGGAGAGGGAAGAGACCCAGTACTTC CAWGEREETQYF
. TRBJ2-5 TRBV19 . TGTGCCAGTAGTAGTAACAGACGAGAGACCCAGTACTTC CASSSNRRETQYF
. TRBJ1-1 TRBV6-5 . TGTGCCAGCAGTTTAGGACAGGAAGCTTTCTTT CASSLGQEAFF
. TRBJ2-1 TRBV29-1 TRBD2 TGCAGCGTTGAAAGCGGGAGACGAAATGAGCAGTTCTTC CSVESGRRNEQFF
. TRBJ2-7 TRBV19 TRBD2 TGTGCCAGTAGTATAGCTCGCGGAGCGGGAGGCGGAGAGCAGTACTTC CASSIARGAGGGEQYF
. TRBJ2-1 TRBV5-1 . TGCGCCAGCAGCTTGACCGCGAGCTCCTACAATGAGCAGTTCTTC CASSLTASSYNEQFF